The text below deals with one T cell receptor (beta chain). The antigen is unknown. This entry belongs to a study of CXCR3-negative and CXCR3-positive naive CD8 T cells. Study-wide results and caveats: It was found that naive subsets had comparable surface CD5, and TCR strength was inferred from TRB CDR3 properties.

The TRB libraries of cDNA were built by UMI-labeled 5' RACE. TCRdb re-called the 5' RACE reads, yielding one record per CDR3 amino acid sequence without DNA. Across roughly 8,200 distinct CDR3 sequences, the top ten clones capture around 2.1% of the sample. This clonotype originated in a human donor in good health. Some clones in this sample may be carry-over from other donors' samples. The sequencing sample was made of naive CXCR3- CD8+ T cells from blood. The subset was: CD45RO-CCR7+CD27+CD95- naive CD8+ T cells lacking CXCR3 (TNR3-).

CDR3 sequence: CASSPTGTGVAYEQYF. The chain joins TRBV28 to TRBJ2-7; TCRdb's D gene call, TRBD1, goes unchecked for lack of DNA. The CDR3 contains 16 residues. Germline V lookup: CDR1 MDHEN, CDR2 SYDVKM.